This is a list of T cell receptor beta chains from one sample in a study of post-analysis software for immune sequencing data. TCRdb re-called the PCR reads through MiXCR, storing one row per CDR3 protein. The sample holds 700,000 to 800,000 distinct CDR3 sequences, 30% seen once. Sequencing input: blood. Receptors were obtained from a girl aged 5-17 years with multiple sclerosis. Both conserved end residues are part of each CDR3. Each record gives: clone size, D gene, J gene, V gene, CDR3 DNA, CDR3 protein. The D gene is left open where the match is weak. Only part of the rows carry a size: once, few, many, or a class if the clone is expanded.

clone_size: .; d_call: .; j_call: TRBJ2-7; v_call: TRBV28; cdr3_nt: TGTGCCAGCAGTTTAGGCGGCCACCCTCGGGGGCAGTACTTC; cdr3_aa: CASSLGGHPRGQYF
clone_size: .; d_call: TRBD1; j_call: TRBJ1-5; v_call: TRBV29-1; cdr3_nt: TGCAGCGTCCGGACAGGGAGCAATCAGCCCCAGCATTTT; cdr3_aa: CSVRTGSNQPQHF
clone_size: few; d_call: TRBD1; j_call: TRBJ2-5; v_call: TRBV20-1; cdr3_nt: TGCAGTGCTTATGGACAGGGCCTTGTGTCGCAGTACTTC; cdr3_aa: CSAYGQGLVSQYF
clone_size: few; d_call: .; j_call: TRBJ2-1; v_call: TRBV27; cdr3_nt: TGTGCCAGCAGTCCCTACCAGACAGCCCCCAATGAGCAGTTCTTC; cdr3_aa: CASSPYQTAPNEQFF
clone_size: .; d_call: .; j_call: TRBJ2-7; v_call: TRBV12-3/TRBV12-4; cdr3_nt: TGTGCCAGCAGTTTAGTACCCCGGGGGCAATCCGAGCAGTACTTC; cdr3_aa: CASSLVPRGQSEQYF
clone_size: .; d_call: TRBD1; j_call: TRBJ2-1; v_call: TRBV7-2; cdr3_nt: TGTGCCAGCAGGGACAGGGGCTCCAATGAGCAGTTCTTC; cdr3_aa: CASRDRGSNEQFF
clone_size: .; d_call: .; j_call: TRBJ2-3; v_call: TRBV12-3/TRBV12-4; cdr3_nt: TGTGCCAGCAGCCTAAGTGGGGGCGAGGGTGCAGATACGCAGTATTTT; cdr3_aa: CASSLSGGEGADTQYF
clone_size: .; d_call: .; j_call: TRBJ1-1; v_call: TRBV29-1; cdr3_nt: TGCAGCGTTGAAGGGTCCCAGGGTTCCACTGAAGCTTTCTTT; cdr3_aa: CSVEGSQGSTEAFF
clone_size: .; d_call: TRBD1; j_call: TRBJ1-4; v_call: TRBV5-1; cdr3_nt: TGCGCCAGCAGCCCCCTTCCGGGACAGCGGACGGATGAAAAACTGTTTTTT; cdr3_aa: CASSPLPGQRTDEKLFF
clone_size: .; d_call: .; j_call: TRBJ1-6; v_call: TRBV7-2; cdr3_nt: TGTGCCAGCAGACTCGGGACCTCAAAAGGTTCACCCCTCCACTTT; cdr3_aa: CASRLGTSKGSPLHF
clone_size: .; d_call: .; j_call: TRBJ1-2; v_call: TRBV15; cdr3_nt: TGTGCCACCAGCAGAGATCTAGGCGCACTATTGGGCTACACCTTC; cdr3_aa: CATSRDLGALLGYTF
clone_size: many; d_call: .; j_call: TRBJ2-3; v_call: TRBV7-9; cdr3_nt: TGTGCCAGCAGCTTGGACCAGGCTACGCAGTATTTT; cdr3_aa: CASSLDQATQYF
clone_size: few; d_call: .; j_call: TRBJ1-5; v_call: TRBV7-2; cdr3_nt: TGTGCCAGCAGCTTGGGTCTGGGAGCGGGTCAGCCCCAGCATTTT; cdr3_aa: CASSLGLGAGQPQHF
clone_size: few; d_call: .; j_call: TRBJ1-2; v_call: TRBV20-1; cdr3_nt: TGCAGGGCTAGCGCCGGTAACGGCTACACCTTC; cdr3_aa: CRASAGNGYTF
clone_size: .; d_call: .; j_call: TRBJ1-4; v_call: TRBV9; cdr3_nt: TGTGCCAGCAGCACAGGGTTGGCTGAAAAACTGTTTTTT; cdr3_aa: CASSTGLAEKLFF
clone_size: .; d_call: .; j_call: TRBJ1-6; v_call: TRBV2; cdr3_nt: TGTGCCAGCAGTGCCGGTAAAGGGGAGACCTATAATTCACCCCTCCACTTT; cdr3_aa: CASSAGKGETYNSPLHF
clone_size: few; d_call: .; j_call: TRBJ1-1; v_call: TRBV15; cdr3_nt: TGTGCCACCAGCAGAGATCGTGGGCGTCAGGCTTTCTTT; cdr3_aa: CATSRDRGRQAFF
clone_size: .; d_call: .; j_call: TRBJ2-5; v_call: TRBV3-1; cdr3_nt: TGTGCCAGCAGCCGCGACTCGTCGGTCCGGGAGACCCAGTACTTC; cdr3_aa: CASSRDSSVRETQYF
clone_size: once; d_call: TRBD1; j_call: TRBJ1-5; v_call: TRBV20-1; cdr3_nt: TGCAGTGCGACAGGGGAGGAGAGCAATCAGCCCCAGCATTTT; cdr3_aa: CSATGEESNQPQHF
clone_size: few; d_call: TRBD2; j_call: TRBJ2-3; v_call: TRBV7-2; cdr3_nt: TGTGCCAGCAGCGGAATCGTTTCTCGCGGGAGGGCCCCCACAGATACGCAGTATTTT; cdr3_aa: CASSGIVSRGRAPTDTQYF
clone_size: few; d_call: .; j_call: TRBJ2-5; v_call: TRBV20-1; cdr3_nt: TGCAGTGCTAGAGCCTCGGAGACCCAGTACTTC; cdr3_aa: CSARASETQYF
clone_size: few; d_call: .; j_call: TRBJ1-1; v_call: TRBV6-5; cdr3_nt: TGTGCCAGCAGTTACTCTCCGACGCCGAGCACTGAAGCTTTCTTT; cdr3_aa: CASSYSPTPSTEAFF
clone_size: .; d_call: TRBD2; j_call: TRBJ2-3; v_call: TRBV7-2; cdr3_nt: TGTGCCAGCAGCTTCGACGGGGGGGCCGGAGATACGCAGTATTTT; cdr3_aa: CASSFDGGAGDTQYF
clone_size: few; d_call: TRBD2; j_call: TRBJ2-7; v_call: TRBV18; cdr3_nt: TGTGCCAGCTCATCCGGGACTAGCGGGAGGGCCAGGTACGAGCAGTACTTC; cdr3_aa: CASSSGTSGRARYEQYF
clone_size: .; d_call: TRBD2; j_call: TRBJ2-5; v_call: TRBV12-3/TRBV12-4; cdr3_nt: TGTGCCAGCAGCCGAATACACGGGACTACCATCCGCGAAGAGACCCAGTACTTC; cdr3_aa: CASSRIHGTTIREETQYF
clone_size: few; d_call: .; j_call: TRBJ2-4; v_call: TRBV7-2; cdr3_nt: TGTGCCAGCAGCTTAGTAGTCGGGGGCGGGGGTACAAACATTCAGTACTTC; cdr3_aa: CASSLVVGGGGTNIQYF
clone_size: many; d_call: .; j_call: TRBJ2-4; v_call: TRBV7-9; cdr3_nt: TGTGCCAGCAGCTTGGGCGGAGAAAACATTCAGTACTTC; cdr3_aa: CASSLGGENIQYF
clone_size: few; d_call: .; j_call: TRBJ1-4; v_call: TRBV27; cdr3_nt: TGTGCCAGCAGTACACGACGACGGGGCTTTCTAAATGAAAAACTGTTTTTT; cdr3_aa: CASSTRRRGFLNEKLFF
clone_size: many; d_call: TRBD1; j_call: TRBJ2-7; v_call: TRBV12-3/TRBV12-4; cdr3_nt: TGTGCCAGCAGTACCGGGACAGGCCTCTACGAGCAGTACTTC; cdr3_aa: CASSTGTGLYEQYF
clone_size: few; d_call: .; j_call: TRBJ1-6; v_call: TRBV6-1; cdr3_nt: TGTGCCAGCAGTGAACCCAGCTCCTATAATTCACCCCTCCACTTT; cdr3_aa: CASSEPSSYNSPLHF
clone_size: .; d_call: TRBD1; j_call: TRBJ1-6; v_call: TRBV20-1; cdr3_nt: TGCAGTTTAAACCGGGACAGGGATTCACCCCTCCACTTT; cdr3_aa: CSLNRDRDSPLHF
clone_size: .; d_call: .; j_call: TRBJ2-7; v_call: TRBV7-2; cdr3_nt: TGTGCCAGCAGCCCCACCGGGATCAATGAGCAGTACTTC; cdr3_aa: CASSPTGINEQYF
clone_size: .; d_call: .; j_call: TRBJ1-4; v_call: TRBV4-3; cdr3_nt: TGCGCCAGCAGCCAAGATAGGGCTGAAAAACTGTTTTTT; cdr3_aa: CASSQDRAEKLFF